This TCR beta chain was identified during a study of molecular identifiers for immune sequencing clone quantification. Study details: In replicates, RNA from roughly 21,000 or 96,000 naive CD8 cells was split five ways, four sequenced. Broader study findings: Spiked-in Jurkat TCR RNA corresponding to one cell was reported as detectable against approximately 1 million naive cells. Clones that had above 20 RNA copies took up over 99% of effector molecules but under 1% in naive cells.

Details on this clonotype: As yet, its antigen is unknown. A much larger clone lies one base from this, so it may be a read error.

This CDR3 is built from 17 residues. Per germline, CDR1 SEHNR and CDR2 FQNEAQ (reference sequence). Sorting defined naive CD8 T cells as CD8+CD4-CCR7+CD45RA+. MiXCR was run by TCRdb on the PCR reads, yielding one entry per CDR3 protein. This table holds more than 550,000 distinct CDR3 sequences, 25% found once. The clonotype originates from a human donor in good health. Some libraries in this study had Jurkat cell RNA spiked in. Material: naive CD8+ T cells from blood, with Jurkat cell RNA spiked in. Subset noted: FACS-sorted CD8+CD4-CCR7+CD45RA+ naive T cells. The rearrangement uses TRBV7-9 and TRBJ2-7; 10 nucleotides line up with TRBD1. CDR3 sequence reads: CASSPRGTGVPGYEQCF. CDR3 DNA sequence: TGTGCCAGCAGCCCTAGGGGGACAGGGGTTCCCGGCTACGAGCAGTGCTTC. Filled out from reference TRBV7-9 and TRBJ2-7, the complete variable domain reads DTGVSQNPRHKITKRGQNVTFRCDPISEHNRLYWYRQTLGQGPEFLTYFQNEAQLEKSRLLSDRFSAERPKGSFSTLEIQRTEQGDSAMYLCASSPRGTGVPGYEQCFGPGTRLTVT.